This note documents a single T cell receptor (beta chain) sequence. Here immunoSEQ multiplex PCR was the method, and the copy in TCRdb shows in-frame clones only, minus some. The sample has about 130,000 clones; roughly 94% are singletons. This entry belongs to a study of control samples from healthy donors and cancer patients. Deletions cut 5 bases from V and 0 bases from J, with 14 bases between. Germline CDR1 reads SGHTA; CDR2 reads FQGNSA. This CDR3 has 17 amino acids. J is TRBJ2-6 and V is TRBV7-2; possible D gene TRBD2, 5 bases. This receptor was identified in a man aged 55-75 years with colorectal cancer. Sequencing used PBMCs. CDR3 nucleotide sequence: TGTGCCAGCAGCCCGCTATCTCGGGGCTCTGGGGCCAACGTCCTGACTTTC. Translated: CASSPLSRGSGANVLTF.